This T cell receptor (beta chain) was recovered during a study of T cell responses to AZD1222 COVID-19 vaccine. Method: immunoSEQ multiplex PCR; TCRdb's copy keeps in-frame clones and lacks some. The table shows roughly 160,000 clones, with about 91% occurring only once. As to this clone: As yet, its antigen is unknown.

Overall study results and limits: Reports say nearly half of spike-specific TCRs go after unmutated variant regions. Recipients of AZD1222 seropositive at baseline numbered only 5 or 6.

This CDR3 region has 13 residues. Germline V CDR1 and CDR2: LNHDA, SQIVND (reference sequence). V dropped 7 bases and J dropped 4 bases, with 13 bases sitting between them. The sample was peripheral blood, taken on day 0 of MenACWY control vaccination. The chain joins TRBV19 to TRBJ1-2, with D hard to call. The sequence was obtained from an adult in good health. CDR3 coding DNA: TGTGCCAGTAACCCTGCCACGAGCTATGGCTACACCTTC. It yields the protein CASNPATSYGYTF.